The clone carrying this T cell receptor beta chain was counted only a few times. Antigen specificity is unknown. TCRdb reprocessed the 5' RACE reads with MiXCR, giving one entry per CDR3 protein. The sample lists approximately 260,000 distinct CDR3 sequences; around 8% were seen once. This specimen belongs to a study of identical twins. Study conclusions and caveats: Out-of-frame alpha sequences shared by twins showed excess low generation probability. A cross-sectional statistical analysis, not follow-up of the same donors, supported the conclusions.

Germline CDR1 reads SQVTM; CDR2 reads ANQGSEA. The CDR3 contains 14 residues. Unmatched junction bases numbered 9, after V lost 4 bases and J lost 9 bases. The sample also formed part of further work on yellow fever vaccine responses in identical twins.

Sequenced sample: CD8+ T cells sorted from blood. This TCR came from a woman aged 18-29 years in good health. V gene TRBV29-1 combines with J gene TRBJ2-1; 10 bases fit TRBD1. CDR3 coding DNA: TGCAGCGTTGGGGGGGGACAGGGGTTTGGTGAGCAGTTCTTC. Translated, it gives CSVGGGQGFGEQFF.